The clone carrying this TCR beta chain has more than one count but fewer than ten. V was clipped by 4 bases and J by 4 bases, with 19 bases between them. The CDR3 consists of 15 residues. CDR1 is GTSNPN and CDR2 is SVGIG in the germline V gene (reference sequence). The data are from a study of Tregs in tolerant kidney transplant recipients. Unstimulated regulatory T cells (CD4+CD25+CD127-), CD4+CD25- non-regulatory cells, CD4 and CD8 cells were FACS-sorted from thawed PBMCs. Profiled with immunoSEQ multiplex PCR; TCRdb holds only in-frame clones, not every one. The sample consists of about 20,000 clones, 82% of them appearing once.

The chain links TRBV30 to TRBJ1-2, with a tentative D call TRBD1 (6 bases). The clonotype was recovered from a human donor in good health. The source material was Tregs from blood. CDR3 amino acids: CAWTKVEDSAYGYTF. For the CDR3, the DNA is TGTGCCTGGACCAAAGTCGAGGACAGCGCCTATGGCTACACCTTC.